This TCR beta chain was documented in a study of T cells after posttransplantation cyclophosphamide. The germline V gene encodes CDR1 MGHRA and CDR2 YSYEKL. The CDR3 extends over 15 amino acids. The V gene end was trimmed by 6 bases and the J gene end by 3 bases; junction bases not matched to a gene: 9. Clones were sequenced by immunoSEQ multiplex PCR, and TCRdb holds only the in-frame ones, with some missing. Altogether under 40,000 clones were found in the sample, and no singletons occur. At least ten counts were recorded for this clone. The chain couples TRBV4-1 to TRBJ2-7, with 9 bases lining up with TRBD1. Material: PBMCs. The TCR sequence derives from a woman between 50 and 59 years old in good health and a related stem cell transplant donor. The CDR3 loop is CASRKTGQGDYEQYF. CDR3 nucleotide sequence: TGCGCCAGCAGAAAAACGGGACAGGGAGACTACGAGCAGTACTTC.